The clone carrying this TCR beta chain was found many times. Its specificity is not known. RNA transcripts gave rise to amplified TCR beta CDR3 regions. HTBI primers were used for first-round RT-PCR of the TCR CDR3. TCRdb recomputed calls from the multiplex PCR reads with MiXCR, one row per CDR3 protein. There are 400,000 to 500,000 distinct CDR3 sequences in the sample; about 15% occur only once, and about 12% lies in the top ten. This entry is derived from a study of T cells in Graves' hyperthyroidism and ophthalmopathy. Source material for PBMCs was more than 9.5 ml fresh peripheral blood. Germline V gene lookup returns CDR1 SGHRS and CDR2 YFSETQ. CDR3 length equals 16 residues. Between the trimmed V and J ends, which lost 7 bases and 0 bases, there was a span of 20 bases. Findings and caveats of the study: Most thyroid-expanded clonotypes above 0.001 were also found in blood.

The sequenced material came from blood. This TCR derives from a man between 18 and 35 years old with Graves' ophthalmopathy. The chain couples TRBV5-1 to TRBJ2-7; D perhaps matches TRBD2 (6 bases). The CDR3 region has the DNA TGCGCCAGCGGAGTTAATCTTGCCGGGAGCTCCTACGAGCAGTACTTC. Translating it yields CASGVNLAGSSYEQYF. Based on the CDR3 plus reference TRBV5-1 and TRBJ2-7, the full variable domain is KAGVTQTPRYLIKTRGQQVTLSCSPISGHRSVSWYQQTPGQGLQFLFEYFSETQRNKGNFPGRFSGRQFSNSRSEMNVSTLELGDSALYLCASGVNLAGSSYEQYFGPGTRLTVT.